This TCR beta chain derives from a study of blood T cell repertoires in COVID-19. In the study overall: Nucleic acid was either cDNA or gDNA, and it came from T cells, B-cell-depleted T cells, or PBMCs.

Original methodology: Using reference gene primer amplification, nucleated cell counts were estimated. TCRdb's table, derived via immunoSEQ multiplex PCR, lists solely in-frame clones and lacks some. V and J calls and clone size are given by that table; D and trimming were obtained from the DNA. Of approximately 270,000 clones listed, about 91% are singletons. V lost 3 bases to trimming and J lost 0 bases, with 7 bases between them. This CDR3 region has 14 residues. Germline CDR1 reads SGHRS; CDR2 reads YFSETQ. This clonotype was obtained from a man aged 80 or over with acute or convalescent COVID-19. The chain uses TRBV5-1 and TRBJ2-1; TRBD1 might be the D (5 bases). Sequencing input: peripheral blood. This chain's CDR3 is CASSSQVSYNEQFF. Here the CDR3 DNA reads TGCGCCAGCAGCTCACAGGTCTCCTACAATGAGCAGTTCTTC.